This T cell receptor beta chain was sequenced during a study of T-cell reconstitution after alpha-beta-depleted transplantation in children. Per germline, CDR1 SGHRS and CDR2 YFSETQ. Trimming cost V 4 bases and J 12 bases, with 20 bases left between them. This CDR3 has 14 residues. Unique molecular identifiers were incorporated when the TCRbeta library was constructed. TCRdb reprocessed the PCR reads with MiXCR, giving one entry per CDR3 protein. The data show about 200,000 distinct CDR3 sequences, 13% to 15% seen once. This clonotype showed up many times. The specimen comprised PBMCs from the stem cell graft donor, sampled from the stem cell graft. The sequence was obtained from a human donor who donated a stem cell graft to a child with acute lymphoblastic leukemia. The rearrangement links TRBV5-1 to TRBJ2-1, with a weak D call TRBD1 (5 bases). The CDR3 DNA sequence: TGCGCCAGCAGCCGTGGACAAGGCTTCCAAGGGCAGTTCTTC. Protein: CASSRGQGFQGQFF.